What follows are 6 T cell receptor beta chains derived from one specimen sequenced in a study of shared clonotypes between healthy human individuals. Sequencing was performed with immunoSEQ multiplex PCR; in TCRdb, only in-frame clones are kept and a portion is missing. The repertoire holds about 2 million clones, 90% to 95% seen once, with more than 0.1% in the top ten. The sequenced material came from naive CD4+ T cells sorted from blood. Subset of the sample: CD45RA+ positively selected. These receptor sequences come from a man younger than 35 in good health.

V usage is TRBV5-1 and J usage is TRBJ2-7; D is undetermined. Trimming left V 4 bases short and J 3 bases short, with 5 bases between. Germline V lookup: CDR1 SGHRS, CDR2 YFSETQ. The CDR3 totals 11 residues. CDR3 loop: CASSIDYEQYF. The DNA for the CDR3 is TGCGCCAGCAGCATAGACTACGAGCAGTACTTC.

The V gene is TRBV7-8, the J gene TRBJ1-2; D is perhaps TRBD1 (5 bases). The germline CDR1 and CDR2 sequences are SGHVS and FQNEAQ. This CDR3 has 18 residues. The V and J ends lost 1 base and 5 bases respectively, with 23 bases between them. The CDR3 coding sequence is TGTGCCAGCAGCTTAGATAGCGGCGGCAGGGTTAAGGGTTATGGCTACACCTTC. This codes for CASSLDSGGRVKGYGYTF.

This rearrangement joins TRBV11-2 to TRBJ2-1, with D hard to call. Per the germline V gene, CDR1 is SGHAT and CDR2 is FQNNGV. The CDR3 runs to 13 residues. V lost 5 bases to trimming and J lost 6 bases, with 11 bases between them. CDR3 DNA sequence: TGTGCCAGCAGCATCTCCTGGGGCAATGAGCAGTTCTTC. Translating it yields CASSISWGNEQFF.

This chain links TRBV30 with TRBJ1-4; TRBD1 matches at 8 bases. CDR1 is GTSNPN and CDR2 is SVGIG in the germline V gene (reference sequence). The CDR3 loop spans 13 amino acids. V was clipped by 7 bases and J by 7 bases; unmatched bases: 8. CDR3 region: CALRTGIGEKLFF. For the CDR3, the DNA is TGTGCCTTGAGGACAGGGATAGGTGAAAAACTGTTTTTT.

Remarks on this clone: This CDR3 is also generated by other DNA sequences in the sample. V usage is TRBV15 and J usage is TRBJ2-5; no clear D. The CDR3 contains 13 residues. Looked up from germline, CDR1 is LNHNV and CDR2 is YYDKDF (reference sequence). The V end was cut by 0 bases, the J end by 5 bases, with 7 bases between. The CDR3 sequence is CATSRDVRETQYF. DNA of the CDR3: TGTGCCACCAGCAGAGATGTAAGGGAGACCCAGTACTTC.

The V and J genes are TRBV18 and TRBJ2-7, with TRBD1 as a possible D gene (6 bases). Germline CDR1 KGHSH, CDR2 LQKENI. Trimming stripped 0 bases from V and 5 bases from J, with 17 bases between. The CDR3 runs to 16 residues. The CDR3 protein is CASSPPTGSLTDEQYF. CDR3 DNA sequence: TGTGCCAGCTCACCACCGACAGGATCACTAACCGACGAGCAGTACTTC.